One and the same sample provided the 28 T cell receptor beta chains below, sequenced in a study of response to subunit inactivated influenza vaccine. Via MiXCR, TCRdb re-called the RT-PCR reads, giving one row per CDR3 protein. The sample yields about 570,000 distinct CDR3 sequences, 11% seen once. These data also featured in a second study, about T cells expressing NK-cell markers. That source adds: UMIs were included in TCR beta cDNA generated by 5'RACE template switching.

The sequenced sample was PBMCs from blood, obtained on the day of vaccination. Receptors were obtained from a man between 45 and 60 years old who received an inactivated influenza vaccine.

V gene TRBV7-9 combines with J gene TRBJ2-4, with D possibly being TRBD2 (7 bases). Germline-derived CDR1 and CDR2 are SEHNR and FQNEAQ (reference sequence). The CDR3 spans 15 residues. Trimming cost V 2 bases and J 4 bases, with 12 bases left between them. This chain's CDR3 is CASSLIQGGKNIQYF. CDR3 bases: TGTGCCAGCAGCTTAATACAGGGAGGGAAAAACATTCAGTACTTC.

The chain is built from TRBV6-6 and TRBJ2-7, with 10 bases identical to TRBD2. The germline V gene has CDR1 MNHNY and CDR2 SVGAGI (reference sequence). The CDR3 loop spans 13 amino acids. The trim removed 5 bases at V and 5 bases at J, leaving 3 bases unmatched. The CDR3 nucleotides are TGTGCCAGCAGTGCCGGGACTAGCGACGAGCAGTACTTC. This sequence encodes CASSAGTSDEQYF.

This clonotype was observed many times. The chain has TRBV12-3 or TRBV12-4 and TRBJ2-2; possibly TRBD1 for D (5 bases). The CDR3 is 16 amino acids. V lost 5 bases to trimming and J lost 2 bases, with 15 bases between them. In nucleotides, the CDR3 is TGTGCCAGCAGTCGTACCCGGACAAGCAACACCGGGGAGCTGTTTTTT. The encoded protein is CASSRTRTSNTGELFF.

This clonotype was counted once. This may be a read error: a much more frequent sequence differs by one nucleotide. The genes are TRBV12-3 or TRBV12-4 and TRBJ2-7; the D is unclear. Trimming cost V 5 bases and J 4 bases, with 18 bases left between them. The CDR3 covers 15 residues. The CDR3: CASSHRMEGRYEQYF. CDR3 DNA sequence: TGTGCCAGCAGTCACCGGATGGAAGGTCGATACGAGCAGTACTTC.

This clonotype was counted between two and nine times. The J gene is TRBJ2-2, the V gene TRBV12-3 or TRBV12-4; 9 positions match TRBD1. The CDR3 consists of 15 residues. The V gene end was trimmed by 8 bases and the J gene end by 3 bases; junction bases not matched to a gene: 7. CDR3 in DNA: TGTGCCAGCCTGGGGACAGGGTGGGACACCGGGGAGCTGTTTTTT. Amino acids: CASLGTGWDTGELFF.

This chain connects TRBV5-1 to TRBJ2-3, with no clear D. Germline CDR1 SGHRS, CDR2 YFSETQ. The CDR3 consists of 15 residues. The germline V and J ends were trimmed by 4 bases and 0 bases, with 12 bases remaining between them. DNA of the CDR3: TGCGCCAGCAGCCTGGACGTTGCTAGCACAGATACGCAGTATTTT. The encoded protein is CASSLDVASTDTQYF.

The J gene is TRBJ2-5, the V gene TRBV5-6, with D hard to call. V gave up 0 bases and J gave up 4 bases, with 7 bases separating them. This CDR3 has 13 residues. Per the germline V gene, CDR1 is SGHDT and CDR2 is YYEEEE. In nucleotides, the CDR3 is TGTGCCAGCAGCTTGGCAAACGGAGAGACCCAGTACTTC. Translating it yields CASSLANGETQYF.

This clonotype was observed a handful of times. This chain links TRBV9 with TRBJ2-7; 8 bases line up with TRBD1. The length of the CDR3 is 15 residues. Trimming removed 0 bases from V and 4 bases from J; junction bases left unmatched: 6. Germline V lookup: CDR1 SGDLS, CDR2 YYNGEE. The CDR3 coding sequence is TGTGCCAGCAGCGTAGCATCAGGGGGCGGATACGAGCAGTACTTC. It codes for CASSVASGGGYEQYF.

This sequence joins TRBV12-3 or TRBV12-4 and TRBJ2-1; no definite D call. V dropped 4 bases and J dropped 12 bases, with 16 bases sitting between them. The CDR3 loop spans 13 amino acids. The CDR3 DNA follows: TGTGCCAGCAGTTCCACCGCTAGGTTGGGGCAGTTCTTC. Protein product: CASSSTARLGQFF.

There are many counts of this clonotype. The chain employs TRBV5-1 and TRBJ2-7; 9 nucleotides align to TRBD2. V shed 2 bases, J shed 4 bases, and the junction held 7 bases outside the gene matches. Germline-derived CDR1 and CDR2 are SGHRS and YFSETQ. This CDR3 region has 15 residues. The CDR3 nucleotides are TGCGCCAGCAGCTTTAGGTCTAGCGGGGATTACGAGCAGTACTTC. Residues: CASSFRSSGDYEQYF.

This clonotype was counted only a few times. As DNA, the CDR3 is TGTGCCAGCACTCGGGACAGGGGTTTCGGTACGCAGTATTTT. It is translated as CASTRDRGFGTQYF. V usage is TRBV12-3 or TRBV12-4 and J usage is TRBJ2-3, with 10 nucleotides matching TRBD1. With 7 bases clipped from V and 8 bases from J, the junction kept 9 bases outside the gene matches. The CDR3 extends over 14 amino acids.

The chain has TRBV28 and TRBJ2-7; 7 nucleotides align to TRBD2. With 2 bases clipped from V and 4 bases from J, the junction kept 11 bases outside the gene matches. The CDR3 sequence is 16 residues long. The germline CDR1 and CDR2 sequences are MDHEN and SYDVKM. CDR3 sequence: CASSLLLQRDGYEQYF. The DNA of the CDR3 is TGTGCCAGCAGTTTACTTCTCCAGCGGGACGGTTACGAGCAGTACTTC.

V usage is TRBV10-1 and J usage is TRBJ2-3; 9 positions agree with TRBD2. CDR3 size: 15 residues. Trimming cost V 4 bases and J 6 bases; bases outside gene matches: 8. Germline lookup yields CDR1 WNHNN and CDR2 SYGVQD (reference sequence). The CDR3 sequence: CASSVVAGDGDTQYF. The CDR3 DNA follows: TGCGCCAGCAGTGTTGTAGCGGGGGATGGCGATACGCAGTATTTT.

As concerns this clonotype: This may arise from a read error, as a much more abundant clone is one base away. The chain is built from TRBV4-3 and TRBJ2-7; 13 bases fit TRBD2. Per germline, CDR1 LGHNA and CDR2 YSLEER. V lost 6 bases, J lost 3 bases, and 5 bases stayed unmatched. The CDR3 spans 15 residues. This CDR3 reads CASSWTSGSCYEQYF. The CDR3 DNA reads as TGCGCCAGCAGTTGGACTAGCGGGAGCTGCTACGAGCAGTACTTC.

This clonotype came up many times. The rearrangement uses TRBV7-9 and TRBJ2-7; D may be TRBD1 or TRBD2 (5 bases each). Germline V gene sequence: CDR1 SEHNR, CDR2 FQNEAQ (reference sequence). The CDR3 has 16 residues. Trimming cost V 2 bases and J 5 bases, with 19 bases left between them. DNA of the CDR3: TGTGCCAGCAGCTTATTGGGGACGGCCGACCCCCACGAGCAGTACTTC. Amino acid sequence: CASSLLGTADPHEQYF.

This clonotype was counted at least ten times. This chain connects TRBV12-3 or TRBV12-4 to TRBJ2-2; the D is unclear. Trimming cost V 5 bases and J 3 bases, with 10 bases left between them. This CDR3 has 14 residues. DNA for the CDR3: TGTGCCAGCAGTAAACAAGGTGACACCGGGGAGCTGTTTTTT. Amino acids: CASSKQGDTGELFF.

V and J are TRBV29-1 and TRBJ2-1; TRBD2 might be the D (6 bases). The CDR3 spans 12 residues. The V gene lost 8 bases and the J gene lost 10 bases, with 18 bases spanning the gap. Germline CDR1 reads SQVTM; CDR2 reads ANQGSEA. CDR3 DNA: TGCAGCATAACGCCGACTAGGCACGAGCAGTTCTTC. Amino acid sequence: CSITPTRHEQFF.

The chain combines TRBV7-2 with TRBJ2-5, with 13 positions matching TRBD2. There are 16 residues in the CDR3. The J segment lost 5 bases and the V segment lost 3 bases, leaving 6 bases of the junction unmatched. CDR1 and CDR2 (germline): SGHTA, FQGNSA. Written as DNA, the CDR3 is TGTGCCAGCAGCTTCCGACTAGCGGGAGGATGGGAGACCCAGTACTTC. It is translated as CASSFRLAGGWETQYF.

The chain carries TRBV27 and TRBJ2-1; D is possibly TRBD1 (5 bases). V was pared by 1 base and J by 5 bases, with 12 bases between. CDR1 is MNHEY, CDR2 SMNVEV, per germline (reference sequence). This CDR3 spans 15 amino acids. In nucleotides, the CDR3 is TGTGCCAGCAGTTTATACGTCGGACACCACAATGAGCAGTTCTTC. Its protein is CASSLYVGHHNEQFF.

This sequence joins TRBV3-1 and TRBJ2-2; TRBD2 matches at 11 bases. V lost 4 bases to trimming and J lost 5 bases; unmatched junction nucleotides: 3. CDR3 length: 15 residues. Germline CDR1 LGHDT, CDR2 YNNKEL (reference sequence). DNA for the CDR3: TGTGCCAGCAGCCTTAGCGGGGGGGTGACCGGGGAGCTGTTTTTT. Its translation is CASSLSGGVTGELFF.

This clonotype was seen only a few times. The chain couples TRBV20-1 to TRBJ2-3; 11 bases match TRBD2. In germline, CDR1 is DFQATT, CDR2 SNEGSKA (reference sequence). The CDR3 runs to 17 residues. V shed 7 bases and J 0 bases; nucleotides not matched to a gene: 12. The CDR3 DNA reads as TGCAGTGTTTTACTAGCGGGGGCCCCTTCTAGCACAGATACGCAGTATTTT. Amino acids: CSVLLAGAPSSTDTQYF.

This clonotype occurred many times. This chain joins TRBV7-6 and TRBJ2-7, with 11 bases matching TRBD2. Germline-derived CDR1 and CDR2 are SGHVS and FNYEAQ. CDR3 length: 13 residues. V lost 6 bases, J lost 4 bases, and 2 bases stayed unmatched. This CDR3 reads CASSSSGGYEQYF. The CDR3 nucleotides are TGTGCCAGCAGTTCTAGCGGGGGGTACGAGCAGTACTTC.

This clonotype was counted between two and nine times. The chain combines TRBV6-1 with TRBJ1-2; D remains ambiguous. The CDR3 sequence is 14 residues long. Germline V CDR1 and CDR2: MNHNS, SASEGT. Trimming stripped 6 bases from V and 6 bases from J, with 17 bases between. CDR3 in amino acids: CASSAGRLIDGYTF. The CDR3 nucleotides read TGTGCCAGCAGCGCCGGACGGTTAATAGATGGCTACACCTTC.

This clonotype came up a few times. This chain uses TRBV5-1 with TRBJ2-2; D could derive from TRBD1 or TRBD2 (5 bases each). With 4 bases removed from V and 1 base from J, the gap between germline ends came to 11 bases. In germline, CDR1 is SGHRS, CDR2 YFSETQ. The length of the CDR3 is 15 residues. The CDR3 region has the DNA TGCGCCAGCAGCGGGACCCTTTTGAACACCGGGGAGCTGTTTTTT. The encoded protein is CASSGTLLNTGELFF.

The chain employs TRBV4-1 and TRBJ2-3; the match to TRBD2 covers 10 bases. CDR3 size: 18 residues. Germline V lookup: CDR1 MGHRA, CDR2 YSYEKL. Germline trimming cut 0 bases from V and 1 base from J; bases unmatched to any gene: 7. CDR3 nucleotide sequence: TGCGCCAGCAGCCAAGACGAGCTAGCGGGGGTTCGCACAGATACGCAGTATTTT. Residues: CASSQDELAGVRTDTQYF.

The J gene is TRBJ2-7, the V gene TRBV7-9, with D possibly being TRBD1 (5 bases). The ends were cut back, 1 base at V and 2 bases at J, with 12 bases in the middle. The CDR3 totals 15 residues. CDR1 is SEHNR and CDR2 is FQNEAQ in the germline V gene (reference sequence). The CDR3 DNA is TGTGCCAGCAGCTTAGGCGACAGCCTTACCTACGAGCAGTACTTC. It codes for CASSLGDSLTYEQYF.

The rearrangement links TRBV6-2 or TRBV6-3 to TRBJ2-1, with TRBD2 matching over 10 bases. J was trimmed by 7 bases and V by 0 bases; bases with no gene match: 9. The CDR3 sequence is 17 residues long. The germline V gene has CDR1 MNHEY and CDR2 SVGEGT. The CDR3: CASSYSPLAGVGNEQFF. For the CDR3, the DNA is TGTGCCAGCAGTTACTCCCCTCTAGCGGGAGTAGGTAATGAGCAGTTCTTC.

The sample holds many counts of this clonotype. The V and J genes are TRBV29-1 and TRBJ2-7; TRBD1 matches 10 bases. Unmatched junction bases numbered 8, after V lost 3 bases and J lost 6 bases. This CDR3 contains 14 residues. Germline CDR1 reads SQVTM; CDR2 reads ANQGSEA. CDR3 nucleotides: TGCAGCGTTGACCCCCGGGGACAGGGGACCGAGCAGTACTTC. Translating it yields CSVDPRGQGTEQYF.